One and the same sample provided the 4 T cell receptor beta chains below, sequenced in a study of cytomegalovirus exposure and HLA in healthy donors (dated by TCRdb to 2016 to 2017). Library creation used the immunoSEQ multiplex PCR assay. The multiplex PCR relied on a mix of 60 forward primers for TCR Vbeta segments and 13 reverse primers for TCR Jbeta segments. Held by TCRdb, this immuneACCESS table contains in-frame sequences only and omits some clones. Under half of the omission traces to an unresolved V gene where checked; the cause of the rest is unknown. The table for this sample lists roughly 200,000 clones; approximately 80% of them were counted only once. The ten largest clones capture about 3% of the sample. The source material was PBMCs. These receptors were taken from a man aged 25 to 45 in good health and CMV-seronegative.

This clone was detected only once. The V gene is TRBV9, the J gene TRBJ1-3, with a weak D call TRBD1 (6 bases). Looked up from germline, CDR1 is SGDLS and CDR2 is YYNGEE. Trimming removed 3 bases from V and 2 bases from J, with 15 bases in between. CDR3 length: 16 residues. In nucleotides, the CDR3 is TGTGCCAGCAGCGCAACCCCAGGGGTGGCTGGAAACACCATATATTTT. Its translation is CASSATPGVAGNTIYF.

The chain has TRBV5-1 and TRBJ2-3, with TRBD2 matching over 7 bases. This CDR3 region has 15 residues. Per germline, CDR1 SGHRS and CDR2 YFSETQ. Trimming at V came to 4 bases and at J to 5 bases, leaving 10 bases not matched to a gene. For the CDR3, the DNA is TGCGCCAGCAGCGCATCCCGGGGGGTTGGAGATACGCAGTATTTT. As protein: CASSASRGVGDTQYF.

The chain couples TRBV7-9 to TRBJ2-2; the D gene is possibly TRBD2 (6 bases). There are 15 residues in the CDR3. Germline V gene lookup returns CDR1 SEHNR and CDR2 FQNEAQ (reference sequence). V dropped 2 bases and J dropped 2 bases, with 9 bases sitting between them. DNA for the CDR3: TGTGCCAGCAGCTTACCGGGGGTAAACACCGGGGAGCTGTTTTTT. Protein sequence: CASSLPGVNTGELFF. The whole variable domain, remainder taken from reference TRBV7-9 and TRBJ2-2, is DTGVSQNPRHKITKRGQNVTFRCDPISEHNRLYWYRQTLGQGPEFLTYFQNEAQLEKSRLLSDRFSAERPKGSFSTLEIQRTEQGDSAMYLCASSLPGVNTGELFFGEGSRLTVL.

The rearrangement joins TRBV28 to TRBJ1-1; TRBD1 is a possible D gene (6 bases). The V gene lost 7 bases and the J gene lost 0 bases, with 6 bases spanning the gap. The CDR3 has 12 residues. CDR1 is MDHEN, CDR2 SYDVKM, per germline. The CDR3 region has the DNA TGTGCCAGCACAGGGGTGAACACTGAAGCTTTCTTT. As protein: CASTGVNTEAFF.